The 6 T cell receptor beta chains presented below share a single source sample, sequenced in a study of CD8+ T cells in alopecia areata. Treatment: oral pan-JAK inhibitor, 5-10 mg twice daily. RNA was isolated and reverse transcribed to cDNA, the sequencing template. The repertoire was sequenced with immunoSEQ multiplex PCR; TCRdb's copy has only in-frame clones and lacks some. The table has 95,000 to 100,000 clones, roughly three fifths seen once. The sequenced sample was CD8+ T cells sorted from blood, obtained at week 4, from a patient treated with tofacitinib. These receptors originate from a human donor with alopecia areata.

This clone has just a few counts. The chain employs TRBV27 and TRBJ1-2, with a possible D match to TRBD1 (5 bases). Germline CDR1 MNHEY, CDR2 SMNVEV (reference sequence). Trimming left V 6 bases short and J 1 base short, with 15 bases between. CDR3 length equals 15 residues. DNA for the CDR3: TGTGCCAGCAGACCTAACAGGCTGCATAACTATGGCTACACCTTC. This sequence encodes CASRPNRLHNYGYTF.

This clone has only a few counts. The J gene is TRBJ2-7, the V gene TRBV27; 9 bases agree with TRBD1. The CDR3 is made up of 13 amino acids. Germline lookup yields CDR1 MNHEY and CDR2 SMNVEV (reference sequence). V gave up 8 bases and J gave up 5 bases; unmatched junction bases: 7. This chain's CDR3 is CASGQGNKNEQYF. The CDR3 nucleotides are TGTGCCAGCGGACAGGGGAACAAGAACGAGCAGTACTTC.

This clone was seen only a few times. This rearrangement joins TRBV5-1 to TRBJ2-7; 9 bases match TRBD2. Germline CDR1 SGHRS, CDR2 YFSETQ. The CDR3 runs 16 residues. Unmatched junction bases numbered 15, after V lost 4 bases and J lost 7 bases. The CDR3 loop is CASSPSWTSARGEQYF. CDR3 nucleotides: TGCGCCAGCAGCCCGTCTTGGACTAGCGCCCGGGGGGAGCAGTACTTC. The full variable domain, rest sourced from reference TRBV5-1 and TRBJ2-7, is KAGVTQTPRYLIKTRGQQVTLSCSPISGHRSVSWYQQTPGQGLQFLFEYFSETQRNKGNFPGRFSGRQFSNSRSEMNVSTLELGDSALYLCASSPSWTSARGEQYFGPGTRLTVT.

This chain uses TRBV13 with TRBJ2-2; D might be TRBD2 (6 bases). Germline V CDR1 and CDR2: PRHDT, FYEKMQ (reference sequence). The CDR3 spans 15 residues. Trimming left V 4 bases short and J 6 bases short, with 15 bases between. The CDR3 coding sequence is TGTGCCAGCAGCTCTTCGGGACTCGGGGCCGGGGAGCTGTTTTTT. It yields the protein CASSSSGLGAGELFF.

This clone showed up just once. This chain uses TRBV6-5 with TRBJ2-3, with 7 bases that match TRBD2. From germline, CDR1 is MNHEY and CDR2 SVGAGI. This CDR3 has 16 amino acids. V was clipped by 2 bases and J by 6 bases; unmatched bases: 11. The DNA for the CDR3 is TGTGCCAGCAGTTACCAGTCTAGCGGAGAGGAGGATACGCAGTATTTT. Amino acid sequence: CASSYQSSGEEDTQYF.

This clone was found a few times. The chain joins TRBV10-3 to TRBJ2-6; 7 nucleotides line up with TRBD1. V gave up 8 bases and J gave up 0 bases; unmatched junction bases: 10. The length of the CDR3 is 17 residues. Germline CDR1 reads ENHRY; CDR2 reads SYGVKD. CDR3 sequence (DNA): TGTGCCATCTCCCCAACAGGGGACGTCTCTGGGGCCAACGTCCTGACTTTC. As protein: CAISPTGDVSGANVLTF.